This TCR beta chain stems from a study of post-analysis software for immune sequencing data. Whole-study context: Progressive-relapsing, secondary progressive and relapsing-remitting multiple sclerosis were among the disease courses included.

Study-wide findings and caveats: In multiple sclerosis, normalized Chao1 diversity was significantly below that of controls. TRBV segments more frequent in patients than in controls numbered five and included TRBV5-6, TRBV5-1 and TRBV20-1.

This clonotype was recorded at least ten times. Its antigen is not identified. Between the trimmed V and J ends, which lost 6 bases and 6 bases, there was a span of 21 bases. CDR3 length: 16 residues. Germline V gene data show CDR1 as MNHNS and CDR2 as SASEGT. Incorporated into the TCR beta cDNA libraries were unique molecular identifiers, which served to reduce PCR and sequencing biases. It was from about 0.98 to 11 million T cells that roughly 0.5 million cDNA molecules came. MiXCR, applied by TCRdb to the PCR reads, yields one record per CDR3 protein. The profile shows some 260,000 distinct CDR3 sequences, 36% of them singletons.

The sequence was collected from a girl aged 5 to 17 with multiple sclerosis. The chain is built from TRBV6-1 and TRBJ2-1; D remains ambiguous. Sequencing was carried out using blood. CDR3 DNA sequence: TGTGCCAGCAGCACCCACAGAAAGGCGGACGGCAATGAGCAGTTCTTC. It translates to CASSTHRKADGNEQFF.